This TCR beta chain was sequenced in a study of sequential checkpoint blockade in melanoma. Assay used: immunoSEQ multiplex PCR; TCRdb lists only in-frame clones, some missing. The sample shows approximately 12,000 clones, roughly three quarters of them seen only once. Regarding treatment: randomized to nivolumab then ipilimumab (arm A) or the reverse (arm B). CDR1 is MGHDK, CDR2 SYGVNS, per germline. Trimming took 4 bases from V and 3 from J; bases not matched to a gene: 2. The CDR3 extends over 13 amino acids. This material consisted of CD8+ T cells sorted from blood (inferred from file names), taken from a patient given nivolumab and ipilimumab in sequence. The source of this sequence is a human patient with melanoma. Some clones in this sample may be carry-over from other donors' samples. This chain joins TRBV25-1 and TRBJ1-2, with TRBD1 matching over 7 bases. Here the CDR3 DNA reads TGTGCCAGCAGTGGCACAGGGGACTATGGCTACACCTTC. This sequence encodes CASSGTGDYGYTF.